The 3 T cell receptor beta chains listed next were all sequenced from one sample in a study of cytomegalovirus exposure and HLA in healthy donors. PCR amplification relied on 60 Vbeta primers (plus 13 Jbeta primers). Measured with immunoSEQ multiplex PCR; TCRdb has only the in-frame clones, and not every one. Among around 130,000 clones listed, 6.5% to 9.5% were seen once. Sequencing was done on a sample of PBMCs. Receptors were obtained from a woman aged 35 to 49 in good health and CMV-seropositive.

A few counts support this clone. The CDR3 DNA is TGTGCCAGCAGTGACCCTAACAGGGTAGGGTTGGATACGCAGTATTTT. The encoded protein is CASSDPNRVGLDTQYF. The chain employs TRBV27 and TRBJ2-3; D is perhaps TRBD1 (6 bases). The germline V gene has CDR1 MNHEY and CDR2 SMNVEV (reference sequence). The V and J ends lost 5 bases and 6 bases respectively, with 21 bases between them. This CDR3 comprises 16 residues.

This clone has more than one count but fewer than ten. The V and J genes are TRBV2 and TRBJ2-7; D is ambiguous. CDR3 size: 10 residues. Germline V gene sequence: CDR1 SNHLY, CDR2 FYNNEI. V shed 6 bases and J shed 6 bases, with 6 bases lying between them. CDR3 in DNA: TGTGCCAGCAGGGCGGTCGAGCAGTACTTC. It is translated as CASRAVEQYF.

Only a few counts were recorded for this clone. Because the CDR3's place on the DNA is in doubt, the DNA is left out and the CDR3 is given as listed by TCRdb. The rearrangement joins TRBV5-6 to TRBJ2-6; no DNA check was done on the table's D call, TRBD1. The CDR3 is 12 amino acids in total, end residues counted. The germline CDR1 and CDR2 sequences are SGHDT and YYEEEE. The CDR3 is CASSFGTGTLSF.